The entry that follows covers one T cell receptor beta chain sequence. Per the original methods: Amplification of reference gene primers was used by the study to estimate nucleated cell counts. The data were produced by immunoSEQ multiplex PCR, yet TCRdb's version contains in-frame clones alone and is incomplete. V, J and clone size derive from that table, while D and trimming were established from the DNA sequence. Of around 470,000 clones in the sample, roughly nine tenths were seen once. This record belongs to a study of blood T cell repertoires in COVID-19. While infection was still active, Seattle patients were enrolled and then followed longitudinally. Per the germline V gene, CDR1 is SNHLY and CDR2 is FYNNEI. With 3 bases removed from V and 0 bases from J, the gap between germline ends came to 9 bases. The length of the CDR3 is 14 residues.

The receptor's source is a man younger than 35 with COVID-19, enrolled during active disease. Source material: peripheral blood. The chain combines TRBV2 with TRBJ2-7; a weak D match, TRBD1 (5 bases). For the CDR3, the DNA is TGTGCCAGCAGTGATTACAGGATCTCCTACGAGCAGTACTTC. As protein: CASSDYRISYEQYF.